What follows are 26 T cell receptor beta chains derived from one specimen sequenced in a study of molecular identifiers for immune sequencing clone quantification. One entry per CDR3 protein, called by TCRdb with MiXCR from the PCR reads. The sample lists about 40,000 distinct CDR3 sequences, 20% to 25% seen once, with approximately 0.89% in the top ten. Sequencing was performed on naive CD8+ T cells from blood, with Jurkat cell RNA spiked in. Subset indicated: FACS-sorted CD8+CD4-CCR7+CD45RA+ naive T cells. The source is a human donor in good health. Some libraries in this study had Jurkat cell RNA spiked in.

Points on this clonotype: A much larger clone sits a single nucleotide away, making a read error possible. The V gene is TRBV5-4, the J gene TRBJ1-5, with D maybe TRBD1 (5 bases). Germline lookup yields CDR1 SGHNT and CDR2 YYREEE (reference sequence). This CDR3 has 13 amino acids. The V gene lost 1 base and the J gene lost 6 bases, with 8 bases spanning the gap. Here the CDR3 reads CASSLSGAQPQHF. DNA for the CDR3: TGTGCCAGCAGCTTGAGCGGGGCTCAGCCCCAGCATTTT.

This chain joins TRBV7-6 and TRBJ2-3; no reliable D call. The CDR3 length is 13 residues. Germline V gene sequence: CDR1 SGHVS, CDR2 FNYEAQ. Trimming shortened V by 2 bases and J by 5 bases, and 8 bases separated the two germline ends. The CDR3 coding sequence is TGTGCCAGCAGCTTAACCAGACTAGATACGCAGTATTTT. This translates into CASSLTRLDTQYF.

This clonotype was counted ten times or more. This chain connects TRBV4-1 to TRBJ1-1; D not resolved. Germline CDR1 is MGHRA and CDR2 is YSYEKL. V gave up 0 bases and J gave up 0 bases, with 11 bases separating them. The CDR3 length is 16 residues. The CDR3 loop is CASSQDSGVLNTEAFF. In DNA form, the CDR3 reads TGCGCCAGCAGCCAAGATAGCGGGGTTTTGAACACTGAAGCTTTCTTT.

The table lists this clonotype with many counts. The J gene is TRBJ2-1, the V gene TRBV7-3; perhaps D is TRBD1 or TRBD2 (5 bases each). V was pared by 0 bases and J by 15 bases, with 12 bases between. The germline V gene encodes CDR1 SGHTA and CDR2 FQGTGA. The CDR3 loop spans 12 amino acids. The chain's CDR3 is CASSLTGTRWFF. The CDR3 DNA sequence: TGTGCCAGCAGCTTAACAGGGACCCGTTGGTTCTTC.

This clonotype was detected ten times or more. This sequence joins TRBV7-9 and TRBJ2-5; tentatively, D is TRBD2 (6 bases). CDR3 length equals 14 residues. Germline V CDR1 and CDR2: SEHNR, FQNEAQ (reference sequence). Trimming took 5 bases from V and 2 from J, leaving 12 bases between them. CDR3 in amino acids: CASSPFAGQETQYF. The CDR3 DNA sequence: TGTGCCAGCAGCCCGTTTGCGGGGCAAGAGACCCAGTACTTC.

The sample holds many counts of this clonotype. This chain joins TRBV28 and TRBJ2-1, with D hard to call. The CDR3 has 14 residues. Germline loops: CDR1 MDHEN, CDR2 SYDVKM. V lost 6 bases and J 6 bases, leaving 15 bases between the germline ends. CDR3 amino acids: CASSSPRGPNEQFF. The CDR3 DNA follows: TGTGCCAGCAGCTCCCCCCGAGGCCCCAATGAGCAGTTCTTC.

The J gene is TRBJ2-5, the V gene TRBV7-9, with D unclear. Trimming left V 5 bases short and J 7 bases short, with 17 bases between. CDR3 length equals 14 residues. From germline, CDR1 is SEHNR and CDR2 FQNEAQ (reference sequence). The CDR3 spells CASSPILELRTQYF. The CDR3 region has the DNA TGTGCCAGCAGCCCTATCCTCGAGTTACGGACCCAGTACTTC.

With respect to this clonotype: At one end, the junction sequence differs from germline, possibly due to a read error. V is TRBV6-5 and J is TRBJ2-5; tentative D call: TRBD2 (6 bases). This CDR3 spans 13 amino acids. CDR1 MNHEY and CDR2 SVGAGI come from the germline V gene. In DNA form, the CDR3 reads TGTGCGAGCAGGAGCGGGTGTCAAGAGACCCAGTACTTC. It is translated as CASRSGCQETQYF.

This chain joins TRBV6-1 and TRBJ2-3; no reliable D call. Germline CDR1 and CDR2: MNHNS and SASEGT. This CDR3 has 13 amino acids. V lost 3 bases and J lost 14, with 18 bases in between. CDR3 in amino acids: CASSDSRADPPYF. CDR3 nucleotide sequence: TGTGCCAGCAGTGACTCCCGGGCGGATCCGCCGTATTTT.

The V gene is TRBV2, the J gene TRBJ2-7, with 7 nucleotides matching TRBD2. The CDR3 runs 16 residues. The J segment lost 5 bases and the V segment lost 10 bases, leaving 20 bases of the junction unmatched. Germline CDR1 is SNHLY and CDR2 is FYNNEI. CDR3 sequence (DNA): TGTGCCACCACCAAACCCGGCGGGACTAACTTGCACGAGCAGTACTTC. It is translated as CATTKPGGTNLHEQYF.

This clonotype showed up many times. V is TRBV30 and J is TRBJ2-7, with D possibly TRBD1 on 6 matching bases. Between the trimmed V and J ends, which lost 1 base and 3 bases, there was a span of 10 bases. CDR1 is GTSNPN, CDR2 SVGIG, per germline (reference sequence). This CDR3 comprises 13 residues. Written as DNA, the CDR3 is TGTGCCTGGAGTGGGACAGCCAACTACGAGCAGTACTTC. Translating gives CAWSGTANYEQYF.

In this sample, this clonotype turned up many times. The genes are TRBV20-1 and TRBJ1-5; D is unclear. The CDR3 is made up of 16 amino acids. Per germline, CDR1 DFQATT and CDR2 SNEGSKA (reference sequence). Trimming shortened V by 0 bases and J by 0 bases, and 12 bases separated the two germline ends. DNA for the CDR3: TGCAGTGCTAGAGATCTACGGGAGGGTAGCAATCAGCCCCAGCATTTT. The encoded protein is CSARDLREGSNQPQHF.

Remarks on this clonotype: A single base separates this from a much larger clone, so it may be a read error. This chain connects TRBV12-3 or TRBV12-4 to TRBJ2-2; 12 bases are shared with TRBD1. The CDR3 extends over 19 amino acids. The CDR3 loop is CANSLKGTGGLPGPGELFF. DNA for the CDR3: TGTGCCAACAGTTTAAAAGGGACAGGGGGCCTCCCCGGTCCGGGGGAGCTGTTTTTT.

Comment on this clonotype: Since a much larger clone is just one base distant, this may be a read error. The DNA of the CDR3 is TGTGCCAGCAGTCTCCGAGAGAGGACCGGGGAGCTGGTTTTT. Residues: CASSLRERTGELVF. The V gene is TRBV28, the J gene TRBJ2-2; the D gene is possibly TRBD2 (5 bases). The germline gives CDR1 MDHEN, CDR2 SYDVKM. CDR3 length equals 14 residues.

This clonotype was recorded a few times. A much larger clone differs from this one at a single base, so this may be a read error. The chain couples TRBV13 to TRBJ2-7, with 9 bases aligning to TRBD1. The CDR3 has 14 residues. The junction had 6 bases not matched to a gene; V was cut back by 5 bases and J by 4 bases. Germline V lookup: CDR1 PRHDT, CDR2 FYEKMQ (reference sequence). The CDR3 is CASSLRDREYEQYF. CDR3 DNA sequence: TGTGCCAGCAGCCTGCGGGACAGGGAGTACGAGCAGTACTTC.

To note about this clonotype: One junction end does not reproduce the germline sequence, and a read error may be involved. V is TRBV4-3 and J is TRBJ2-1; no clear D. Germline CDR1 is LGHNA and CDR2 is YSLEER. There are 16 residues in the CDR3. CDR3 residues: CASSQAPLGPDNAQFF. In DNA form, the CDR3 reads TGCGCCAGCAGCCAAGCCCCCCTAGGCCCCGACAATGCGCAGTTCTTC.

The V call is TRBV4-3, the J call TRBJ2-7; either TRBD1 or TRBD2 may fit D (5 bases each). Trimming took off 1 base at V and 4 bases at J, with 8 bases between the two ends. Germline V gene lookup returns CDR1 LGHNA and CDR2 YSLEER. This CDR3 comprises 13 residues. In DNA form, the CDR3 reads TGCGCCAGCAGCCAAGGGTGGGGGTACGAGCAGTACTTC. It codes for CASSQGWGYEQYF.

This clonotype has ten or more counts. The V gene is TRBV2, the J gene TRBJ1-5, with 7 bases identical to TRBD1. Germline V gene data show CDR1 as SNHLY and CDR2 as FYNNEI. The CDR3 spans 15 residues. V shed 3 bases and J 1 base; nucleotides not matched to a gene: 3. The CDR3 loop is CASSDGQESNQPQHF. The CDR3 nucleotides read TGTGCCAGCAGTGACGGACAGGAGAGCAATCAGCCCCAGCATTTT.

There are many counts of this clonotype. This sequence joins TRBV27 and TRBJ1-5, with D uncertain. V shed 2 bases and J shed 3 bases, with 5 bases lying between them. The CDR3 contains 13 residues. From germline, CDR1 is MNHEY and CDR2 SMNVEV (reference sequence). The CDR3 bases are TGTGCCAGCAGTTTAACCCTCAATCAGCCCCAGCATTTT. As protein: CASSLTLNQPQHF.

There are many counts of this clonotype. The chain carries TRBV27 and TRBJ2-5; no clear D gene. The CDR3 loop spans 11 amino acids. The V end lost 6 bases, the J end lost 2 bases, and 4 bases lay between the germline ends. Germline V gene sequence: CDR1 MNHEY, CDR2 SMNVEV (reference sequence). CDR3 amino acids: CASRYQETQYF. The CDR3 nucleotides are TGTGCCAGCAGATATCAAGAGACCCAGTACTTC.

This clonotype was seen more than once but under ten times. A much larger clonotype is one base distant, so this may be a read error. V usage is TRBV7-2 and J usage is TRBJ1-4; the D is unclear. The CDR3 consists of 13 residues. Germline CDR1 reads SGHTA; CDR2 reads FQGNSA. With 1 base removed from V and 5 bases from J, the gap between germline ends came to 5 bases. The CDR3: CASSLEANEKLFF. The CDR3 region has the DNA TGTGCCAGCAGCTTAGAAGCGAATGAAAAACTGTTTTTT.

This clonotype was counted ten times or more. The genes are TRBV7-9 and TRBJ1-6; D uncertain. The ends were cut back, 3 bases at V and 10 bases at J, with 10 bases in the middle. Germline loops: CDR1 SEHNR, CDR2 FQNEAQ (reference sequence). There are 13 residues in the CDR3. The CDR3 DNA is TGTGCCAGCAGCTTTAGGGTGGACTCACCCCTCCACTTT. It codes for CASSFRVDSPLHF.

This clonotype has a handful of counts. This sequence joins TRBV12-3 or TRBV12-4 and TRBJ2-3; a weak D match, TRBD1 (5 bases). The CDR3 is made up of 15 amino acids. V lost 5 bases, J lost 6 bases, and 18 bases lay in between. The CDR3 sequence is CASSPQVLGSDTQYF. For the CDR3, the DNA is TGTGCCAGCAGTCCACAGGTCCTCGGGTCGGATACGCAGTATTTT.

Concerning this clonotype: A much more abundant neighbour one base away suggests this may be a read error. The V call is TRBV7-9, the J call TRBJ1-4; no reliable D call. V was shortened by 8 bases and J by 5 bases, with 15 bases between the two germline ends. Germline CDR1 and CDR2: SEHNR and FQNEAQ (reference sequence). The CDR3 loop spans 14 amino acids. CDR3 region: CASSCISPNEKLFF. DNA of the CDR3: TGTGCCAGCTCTTGTATCTCCCCCAATGAAAAACTGTTTTTT.

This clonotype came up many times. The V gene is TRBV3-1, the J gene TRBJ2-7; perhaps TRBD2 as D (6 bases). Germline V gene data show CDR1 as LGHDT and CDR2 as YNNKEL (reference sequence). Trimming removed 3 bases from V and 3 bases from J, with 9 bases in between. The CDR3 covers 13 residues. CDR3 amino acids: CASSQRDFYEQYF. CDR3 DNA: TGTGCCAGCAGCCAGAGGGACTTCTACGAGCAGTACTTC.

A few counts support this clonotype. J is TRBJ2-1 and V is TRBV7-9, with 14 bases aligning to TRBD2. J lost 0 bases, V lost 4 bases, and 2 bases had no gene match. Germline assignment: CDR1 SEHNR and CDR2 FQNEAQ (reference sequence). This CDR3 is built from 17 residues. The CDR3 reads CASSSGTSGSSYNEQFF. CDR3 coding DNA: TGTGCCAGCAGCTCCGGGACTAGCGGGAGCTCCTACAATGAGCAGTTCTTC.